The 10 T cell receptor beta chains below all came from one sample that was sequenced in a study of blood T cell repertoires in COVID-19. Sequencing used immunoSEQ multiplex PCR; TCRdb keeps in-frame clones, though not all of them. Seen here are 150,000 to 200,000 clones, less than 90% observed once, and the top ten hold approximately 0.75%. The specimen was peripheral blood. The receptors come from a woman aged 70-85 years with acute or convalescent COVID-19.

The V gene is TRBV5-1, the J gene TRBJ2-1; 8 positions agree with TRBD1. The CDR3 spans 16 residues. Germline V CDR1 and CDR2: SGHRS, YFSETQ. Trimming took 4 bases from V and 10 from J; bases not matched to a gene: 16. CDR3 DNA sequence: TGCGCCAGCAGCCGGCAAGGGGGCCAGGGGGCCCGGGAGCAGTTCTTC. Translation gives CASSRQGGQGAREQFF.

The gene calls are TRBV15 and TRBJ1-1; 8 bases align to TRBD1. The germline V gene encodes CDR1 LNHNV and CDR2 YYDKDF (reference sequence). The CDR3 runs 13 residues. After removal of 9 bases from V and 3 bases from J, the junction contained 6 bases not matched to a gene. The CDR3 bases are TGTGCCACAGCAGGGGGCTATGACACTGAAGCTTTCTTT. Protein sequence: CATAGGYDTEAFF.

The chain couples TRBV4-1 to TRBJ2-1; 9 bases line up with TRBD1. Unmatched junction bases numbered 5, after V lost 1 base and J lost 1 base. The CDR3 sequence is 17 residues long. Germline lookup yields CDR1 MGHRA and CDR2 YSYEKL. In DNA form, the CDR3 reads TGCGCCAGCAGCCAAGCCTTGGGGACAGGGTCCTACAATGAGCAGTTCTTC. Protein sequence: CASSQALGTGSYNEQFF.

The chain uses TRBV5-1 and TRBJ2-5, with D possibly being TRBD2 (6 bases). Between the trimmed V and J ends, which lost 6 bases and 4 bases, there was a span of 22 bases. Looked up from germline, CDR1 is SGHRS and CDR2 is YFSETQ. The CDR3 extends over 16 amino acids. The CDR3 coding sequence is TGCGCCAGCAACCTGCTAGGTGGGGGAGGTGGAGAGACCCAGTACTTC. As protein: CASNLLGGGGGETQYF.

The chain recombines TRBV6-6 with TRBJ1-5, with TRBD1 as a possible D gene (6 bases). The germline V gene encodes CDR1 MNHNY and CDR2 SVGAGI (reference sequence). V lost 6 bases to trimming and J lost 4 bases, with 13 bases between them. The CDR3 loop spans 14 amino acids. This CDR3 reads CASSLDRTNQPQHF. The CDR3 region has the DNA TGTGCCAGCAGCCTCGACAGGACTAATCAGCCCCAGCATTTT.

This chain connects TRBV18 to TRBJ1-4; D is undetermined. Germline CDR1 and CDR2: KGHSH and LQKENI. Trimming pared 1 base from V and 8 bases from J, leaving 8 bases between. This CDR3 is built from 13 residues. CDR3 residues: CASSPRAWEKLFF. The CDR3 region has the DNA TGTGCCAGCTCACCACGGGCCTGGGAAAAACTGTTTTTT.

This chain uses TRBV2 with TRBJ2-5, with D hard to call. Germline CDR1 SNHLY, CDR2 FYNNEI. The CDR3 consists of 13 residues. Trimming shortened V by 5 bases and J by 0 bases, and 7 bases separated the two germline ends. CDR3 DNA: TGTGCCAGCAGTCCCTTTAACCAAGAGACCCAGTACTTC. Encoded protein: CASSPFNQETQYF. The variable domain in full, with the rest retrieved from reference TRBV2 and TRBJ2-5, is EPEVTQTPSHQVTQMGQEVILRCVPISNHLYFYWYRQILGQKVEFLVSFYNNEISEKSEIFDDQFSVERPDGSNFTLKIRSTKLEDSAMYFCASSPFNQETQYFGPGTRLLVL.

V usage is TRBV19 and J usage is TRBJ1-5; 7 bases fit TRBD1. The CDR3 spans 15 residues. Germline assignment: CDR1 LNHDA and CDR2 SQIVND (reference sequence). The V and J ends lost 4 bases and 2 bases, in that order; junction bases with no gene match: 5. CDR3: CASSSAQGGNQPQHF. The CDR3, as DNA: TGTGCCAGTAGTAGCGCGCAGGGGGGCAATCAGCCCCAGCATTTT.

The chain couples TRBV29-1 to TRBJ1-1; no clear D gene. The CDR3 consists of 10 residues. Germline loops: CDR1 SQVTM, CDR2 ANQGSEA. Trimming left V 5 bases short and J 6 bases short, with 7 bases between. The CDR3 DNA sequence: TGCAGCGTTTCCACTGCTGAAGCTTTCTTT. Translating it yields CSVSTAEAFF.

This clone was recorded only once. The chain carries TRBV7-9 and TRBJ1-1, with D unclear. Trimming cost V 1 base and J 1 base, with 10 bases left between them. In germline, CDR1 is SEHNR, CDR2 FQNEAQ (reference sequence). There are 15 residues in the CDR3. CDR3 in DNA: TGTGCCAGCAGCTTAGGAGGAGCAGCGAACACTGAAGCTTTCTTT. It codes for CASSLGGAANTEAFF. The entire variable domain, with the rest obtained from reference TRBV7-9 and TRBJ1-1, is as follows: DTGVSQNPRHKITKRGQNVTFRCDPISEHNRLYWYRQTLGQGPEFLTYFQNEAQLEKSRLLSDRFSAERPKGSFSTLEIQRTEQGDSAMYLCASSLGGAANTEAFFGQGTRLTVV.